One and the same sample provided the 19 T cell receptor beta chains below, sequenced in a study of cytomegalovirus exposure and HLA in healthy donors. Primers: 60 Vbeta forward and 13 Jbeta reverse. The repertoire was sequenced with immunoSEQ multiplex PCR; TCRdb's copy has only in-frame clones and lacks some. The data contain roughly 190,000 clones, over 75% of them seen just once; the ten biggest clones take up around 3.2%. Sequencing was carried out using PBMCs. The receptors shown here come from a female donor in good health and CMV-seronegative.

The chain joins TRBV19 to TRBJ2-7; tentative D call: TRBD1 (7 bases). CDR1 and CDR2 (germline): LNHDA, SQIVND (reference sequence). The CDR3 is 13 amino acids. Trimming removed 10 bases at V and 4 bases at J, with 17 bases between. The DNA of the CDR3 is TGTGCCACCTCGGGGGACAGAACTTACGAGCAGTACTTC. Translation gives CATSGDRTYEQYF.

This chain uses TRBV5-1 with TRBJ2-7; 7 positions match TRBD2. The CDR3 loop spans 15 amino acids. With 0 bases clipped from V and 3 bases from J, the junction kept 6 bases outside the gene matches. In germline, CDR1 is SGHRS, CDR2 YFSETQ. Here the CDR3 reads CASSLEAAGFYEQYF. The DNA of the CDR3 is TGCGCCAGCAGCTTGGAGGCAGCGGGATTCTACGAGCAGTACTTC. Using reference TRBV5-1 and TRBJ2-7 for the parts outside the CDR3, the full variable domain is KAGVTQTPRYLIKTRGQQVTLSCSPISGHRSVSWYQQTPGQGLQFLFEYFSETQRNKGNFPGRFSGRQFSNSRSEMNVSTLELGDSALYLCASSLEAAGFYEQYFGPGTRLTVT.

The CDR3 sequence is CASSSPQENIQYF. CDR3 DNA sequence: TGTGCCAGCAGCTCCCCCCAGGAAAACATTCAGTACTTC. V and J are TRBV5-5 and TRBJ2-4; D is unresolved. Trimming took off 3 bases at V and 5 bases at J, with 9 bases between the two ends. This CDR3 has 13 residues. CDR1 is SGHKS, CDR2 YYEKEE, per germline (reference sequence).

This clone appeared a few times. This sequence joins TRBV5-4 and TRBJ1-4; D not certain. Germline CDR1 is SGHNT and CDR2 is YYREEE (reference sequence). Trimming shortened V by 0 bases and J by 5 bases, and 5 bases separated the two germline ends. The CDR3 consists of 13 residues. CDR3 residues: CASSLEPNEKLFF. Written as DNA, the CDR3 is TGTGCCAGCAGCTTGGAGCCCAATGAAAAACTGTTTTTT.

The gene calls are TRBV5-1 and TRBJ2-1, with a possible D match to TRBD2 (6 bases). V was cut by 3 bases and J by 2 bases, with 15 bases left in between. Germline CDR1 is SGHRS and CDR2 is YFSETQ. The CDR3 loop spans 16 amino acids. The CDR3 DNA reads TGCGCCAGCAGCTCGGAGGGGACGTGGACCTACAATGAGCAGTTCTTC. Translating gives CASSSEGTWTYNEQFF. Complete variable domain (other parts from reference TRBV5-1 and TRBJ2-1): KAGVTQTPRYLIKTRGQQVTLSCSPISGHRSVSWYQQTPGQGLQFLFEYFSETQRNKGNFPGRFSGRQFSNSRSEMNVSTLELGDSALYLCASSSEGTWTYNEQFFGPGTRLTVL.

The V gene is TRBV9, the J gene TRBJ2-3; 10 nucleotides align to TRBD2. The CDR3 is 18 residues long. The V gene end was trimmed by 4 bases and the J gene end by 0 bases; junction bases not matched to a gene: 11. Per the germline V gene, CDR1 is SGDLS and CDR2 is YYNGEE. The CDR3 DNA reads TGTGCCAGCAGCCCTACTAGCGGGGCACTTTCTAGCACAGATACGCAGTATTTT. Translated: CASSPTSGALSSTDTQYF.

Comments on this clone: The same CDR3 also results from other DNA sequences found in this sample. The chain links TRBV7-2 to TRBJ1-6, with D possibly being TRBD1 (5 bases). The CDR3 contains 15 residues. Trimming pared 1 base from V and 7 bases from J, leaving 11 bases between. The germline V gene encodes CDR1 SGHTA and CDR2 FQGNSA. The CDR3 protein is CASSLVQGLNSPLHF. The DNA of the CDR3 is TGTGCCAGCAGCTTAGTCCAGGGATTAAATTCACCCCTCCACTTT. Full variable domain (rest looked up from reference TRBV7-2 and TRBJ1-6): GAGVSQSPSNKVTEKGKDVELRCDPISGHTALYWYRQSLGQGLEFLIYFQGNSAPDKSGLPSDRFSAERTGGSVSTLTIQRTQQEDSAVYLCASSLVQGLNSPLHFGNGTRLTVT.

The chain combines TRBV6-1 with TRBJ2-5; 9 bases align to TRBD1. Per the germline V gene, CDR1 is MNHNS and CDR2 is SASEGT. The CDR3 extends over 15 amino acids. V dropped 7 bases and J dropped 3; count of bases not matched to a gene: 9. CDR3 nucleotides: TGTGCCAGCACCCGGGACAGGGTGAGAAAAGAGACCCAGTACTTC. Translated, it gives CASTRDRVRKETQYF.

The chain employs TRBV5-1 and TRBJ1-2, with D hard to call. Germline CDR1 SGHRS, CDR2 YFSETQ. The CDR3 covers 14 residues. V shed 2 bases and J shed 0 bases, with 8 bases lying between them. In DNA, the CDR3 is TGCGCCAGCAGCTTAAGGGAGGCTAACTATGGCTACACCTTC. The encoded protein is CASSLREANYGYTF.

The chain joins TRBV7-3 to TRBJ1-1, with D possibly TRBD1 on 5 matching bases. The CDR3 sequence is 13 residues long. The germline gives CDR1 SGHTA, CDR2 FQGTGA. Trimming took 5 bases from V and 7 from J, leaving 14 bases between them. The CDR3 here is CASSNQAGVEAFF. CDR3 sequence (DNA): TGTGCCAGCAGCAACCAGGCGGGGGTTGAAGCTTTCTTT.

The rearrangement links TRBV19 to TRBJ1-6, with D tentatively TRBD1 (6 bases). This CDR3 is built from 15 residues. CDR1 and CDR2 from the germline V gene are LNHDA and SQIVND (reference sequence). V was shortened by 9 bases and J by 0 bases, with 12 bases between the two germline ends. CDR3 nucleotides: TGTGCCAGCCAGGGACACGGCTCCTATAATTCACCCCTCCACTTT. This translates into CASQGHGSYNSPLHF.

The rearrangement joins TRBV30 to TRBJ1-2; D is possibly TRBD1 (6 bases). Trimming removed 4 bases at V and 4 bases at J, with 10 bases between. Germline values: CDR1 GTSNPN, CDR2 SVGIG (reference sequence). The CDR3 totals 12 residues. The CDR3 region has the DNA TGTGCCTGGAACAGGGAACTCTATGGCTACACCTTC. Translated: CAWNRELYGYTF.

The chain recombines TRBV19 with TRBJ2-1; a possible D gene is TRBD2 (6 bases). Germline-derived CDR1 and CDR2 are LNHDA and SQIVND (reference sequence). With 5 bases removed from V and 7 bases from J, the gap between germline ends came to 18 bases. This CDR3 contains 15 residues. In DNA, the CDR3 is TGTGCCAGTAGTCCGTGGGGGGTAGTCGGTAATGAGCAGTTCTTC. Translated: CASSPWGVVGNEQFF.

V gene TRBV7-9 combines with J gene TRBJ1-1, with 11 bases fitting TRBD1. The junction had 1 base not matched to a gene; V was cut back by 3 bases and J by 1 base. Germline V gene lookup returns CDR1 SEHNR and CDR2 FQNEAQ (reference sequence). This CDR3 has 15 amino acids. CDR3 in DNA: TGTGCCAGCAGCTTGGGGACAGGGGGGAACACTGAAGCTTTCTTT. Protein product: CASSLGTGGNTEAFF.

The J gene is TRBJ1-6, the V gene TRBV19; D remains ambiguous. V was cut by 5 bases and J by 0 bases, with 8 bases left in between. The CDR3 spans 15 residues. Germline V gene sequence: CDR1 LNHDA, CDR2 SQIVND (reference sequence). The CDR3 DNA follows: TGTGCCAGTAGTCCACCGAGCTCCTATAATTCACCCCTCCACTTT. Protein: CASSPPSSYNSPLHF.

V and J are TRBV2 and TRBJ2-1, with TRBD1 matching over 11 bases. The CDR3 consists of 15 residues. V lost 10 bases, J lost 6 bases, and 11 bases stayed unmatched. Germline V CDR1 and CDR2: SNHLY, FYNNEI. DNA for the CDR3: TGTGCCACCGGTCGGGGACAGGGGGGGTTCAATGAGCAGTTCTTC. Its translation is CATGRGQGGFNEQFF.

V gene TRBV10-1 combines with J gene TRBJ1-1, with a weak D call TRBD1 (5 bases). V lost 6 bases and J lost 5, with 13 bases in between. The V gene's germline CDR1 is WNHNN and CDR2 SYGVQD (reference sequence). The CDR3 runs to 13 residues. CDR3 sequence (DNA): TGCGCCAGCAGCGGTCCAGGGAGGACTGAAGCTTTCTTT. It codes for CASSGPGRTEAFF.

The CDR3 bases are TGTGCCAGCAGCGTAGCGGTGGGACAGAGCTACGAGCAGTACTTC. Protein product: CASSVAVGQSYEQYF. The chain combines TRBV9 with TRBJ2-5; 7 bases agree with TRBD1. Near its end, the DNA agrees better with TRBJ2-7, so the J call may be wrong. The CDR3 is 15 residues long. Per the germline V gene, CDR1 is SGDLS and CDR2 is YYNGEE.

The rearrangement uses TRBV2 and TRBJ1-5, with 10 bases that match TRBD1. Germline CDR1 SNHLY, CDR2 FYNNEI. V shed 4 bases, J shed 4 bases, and the junction held 10 bases outside the gene matches. This CDR3 has 17 amino acids. CDR3 DNA: TGTGCCAGCAGTGTGCCCGGGACAGGGGTAAAAAATCAGCCCCAGCATTTT. This encodes CASSVPGTGVKNQPQHF.